This TCR beta chain was sequenced in a study of cytomegalovirus exposure and HLA in healthy donors. This clone appeared a single time. Its antigen is undetermined. The CDR3 has 12 residues. V dropped 6 bases and J dropped 11; count of bases not matched to a gene: 6. Germline V gene lookup returns CDR1 MNHEY and CDR2 SVGAGI. Study observations and caveats: TCR beta chain V- and J-gene trimming was linked, in a later analysis, to a missense variant in DCLRE1C. Differences between HLA loci emerged in a later analysis of TCR association rates, with DRB1 most and HLA-C fewest.

Researchers ran the PCR with 60 Vbeta and 13 Jbeta primers. TCRdb's table, derived via immunoSEQ multiplex PCR, lists solely in-frame clones and lacks some. The data contain about 140,000 clones, 80% of them seen just once; the ten biggest clones take up 5% to 5.5%. This sequence originates from a male donor in good health and CMV-seronegative. The sequenced sample was PBMCs. The genes are TRBV6-5 and TRBJ1-1; TRBD1 matches at 10 bases. The CDR3 nucleotides read TGTGCCAGCAGCACGACAGGGGGCTTGGCTTTCTTT. This translates into CASSTTGGLAFF.